One and the same sample provided the 12 T cell receptor beta chains below, sequenced in a study of shared clonotypes between healthy human individuals. TCRdb's copy holds only in-frame clones and misses some; the assay was immunoSEQ multiplex PCR. Of over 2 million clones in the sample, over 85% are singletons; the top ten hold approximately 0.13%. Specimen: naive CD4+ T cells sorted from blood. Specified subset: CD45RA+ positively selected. The receptors derive from a man aged 18 to 29 in good health.

The chain carries TRBV5-4 and TRBJ1-2; TRBD1 agrees at 8 bases. Germline loops: CDR1 SGHNT, CDR2 YYREEE (reference sequence). V lost 3 bases, J lost 11 bases, and 24 bases stayed unmatched. The CDR3 runs 18 residues. The CDR3 loop is CASSSGQGGTGAWEGYTF. DNA for the CDR3: TGTGCCAGCAGCTCAGGACAGGGAGGAACGGGGGCTTGGGAGGGATACACCTTC.

The V and J genes are TRBV12-5 and TRBJ1-5; 9 nucleotides match TRBD1. This CDR3 has 15 amino acids. Germline trimming cut 7 bases from V and 1 base from J; bases unmatched to any gene: 5. Germline values: CDR1 LGHNT, CDR2 FRNRAP. This CDR3 reads CASDRQGGSNQPQHF. CDR3 sequence (DNA): TGTGCTAGTGATCGACAGGGGGGGAGCAATCAGCCCCAGCATTTT.

The rearrangement joins TRBV15 to TRBJ2-3; 14 bases are shared with TRBD2. Germline V gene lookup returns CDR1 LNHNV and CDR2 YYDKDF (reference sequence). The CDR3 loop spans 19 amino acids. V shed 5 bases, J shed 3 bases, and the junction held 13 bases outside the gene matches. Here the CDR3 reads CATSGMGLAGEFGTDTQYF. The DNA for the CDR3 is TGTGCCACCAGCGGAATGGGACTAGCGGGAGAATTCGGGACAGATACGCAGTATTTT.

The chain is built from TRBV5-4 and TRBJ2-3; 7 positions match TRBD2. Losses at the gene ends were 0 bases for V and 1 base for J; bases not matched to a gene: 5. Germline values: CDR1 SGHNT, CDR2 YYREEE (reference sequence). The CDR3 has 16 residues. The CDR3 DNA is TGTGCCAGCAGCTTGGCCTTTGGGAGGGGCACAGATACGCAGTATTTT. Its translation: CASSLAFGRGTDTQYF.

The CDR3 loop reads CAISGVAGTDTQYF. CDR3 sequence (DNA): TGTGCCATCAGTGGGGTAGCGGGGACAGATACGCAGTATTTT. The chain has TRBV10-3 and TRBJ2-3; TRBD2 aligns across 8 bases. J gave up 3 bases and V 4 bases, and 3 bases lay outside the gene matches. CDR3 size: 14 residues. Germline CDR1 ENHRY, CDR2 SYGVKD.

V and J are TRBV11-2 and TRBJ1-2, with TRBD1 matching over 8 bases. Germline CDR1 reads SGHAT; CDR2 reads FQNNGV. The CDR3 consists of 12 residues. The V segment lost 11 bases and the J segment 9 bases; nucleotides outside the gene matches: 11. The CDR3 protein is CASSRDRRSYTF. CDR3 DNA sequence: TGTGCCTCCTCCCGGGACAGGCGAAGCTACACCTTC.

This clone was found once. CDR3 protein: CASSLESGLNEQFF. In DNA, the CDR3 is TGTGCCAGCAGCCTCGAGAGCGGACTCAATGAGCAGTTCTTC. The chain couples TRBV2 to TRBJ2-1, with D possibly matching TRBD2 (5 bases). V was trimmed by 6 bases and J by 6 bases, leaving 15 bases between them. There are 14 residues in the CDR3. CDR1 and CDR2 (germline): SNHLY, FYNNEI.

The chain has TRBV5-1 and TRBJ2-3; TRBD1 matches at 8 bases. CDR3 size: 15 residues. With V trimmed by 4 bases and J by 4 bases, 8 bases remained unmatched. From germline, CDR1 is SGHRS and CDR2 YFSETQ. CDR3 nucleotides: TGCGCCAGCAGCCCAAGCGGACAGGGCGCAGATACGCAGTATTTT. Translation: CASSPSGQGADTQYF.

J is TRBJ1-1 and V is TRBV4-1, with D hard to call. The CDR3 covers 17 residues. Germline V gene data show CDR1 as MGHRA and CDR2 as YSYEKL. Trimming stripped 0 bases from V and 2 bases from J, with 16 bases between. CDR3 nucleotide sequence: TGCGCCAGCAGCCAAGATAGAAGCATGGGTTTCAACACTGAAGCTTTCTTT. As protein: CASSQDRSMGFNTEAFF.

This clone was picked up one time. The chain recombines TRBV7-2 with TRBJ2-7; 7 bases fit TRBD2. The CDR3 runs to 14 residues. After removal of 4 bases from V and 6 bases from J, the junction contained 9 bases not matched to a gene. The germline gives CDR1 SGHTA, CDR2 FQGNSA. CDR3 nucleotide sequence: TGTGCCAGCAGCTCTAGGGAGGGACGTACCGAGCAGTACTTC. Its protein product is CASSSREGRTEQYF.

This rearrangement joins TRBV28 to TRBJ1-1, with D maybe TRBD1 (5 bases). CDR1 and CDR2 from the germline V gene are MDHEN and SYDVKM. This CDR3 is 15 amino acids long. Trimming took off 6 bases at V and 2 bases at J, with 16 bases between the two ends. CDR3 sequence (DNA): TGTGCCAGCAGCTTCAAGGGACGGTTTAACACTGAAGCTTTCTTT. It encodes CASSFKGRFNTEAFF.

The count of this clone is one. The J gene is TRBJ2-7, the V gene TRBV6-5; 8 nucleotides match TRBD1. With 5 bases clipped from V and 5 bases from J, the junction kept 11 bases outside the gene matches. The CDR3 contains 15 residues. The germline V gene has CDR1 MNHEY and CDR2 SVGAGI. The CDR3 spells CASSQSDRAKNEQYF. CDR3 DNA: TGTGCCAGCAGTCAGTCGGACAGGGCGAAGAACGAGCAGTACTTC.